These T cell receptor beta chains were read from a single sample in a study of T-cell memory formation after mild COVID-19. TCRdb re-analysed the 5' RACE reads in MiXCR, keeping a single row per CDR3 protein. In the table there are roughly 600,000 distinct CDR3 sequences, approximately 19% of which are singletons. What was sequenced was PBMCs or a T cell subset sorted from them (not recorded which). The receptors were sampled from an adult woman who had mild COVID-19 (a few samples of this study predate the infection). Cell type and time point are not known. The CDR3 runs from the conserved cysteine through the conserved F or W. The order of the fields is J gene, V gene, clone size, D gene, CDR3 protein, CDR3 DNA. D genes are given only for firm matches. Not all rows give a size; the values are once, few, many and, for expanded clones, a class.

TRBJ2-7	TRBV20-1	few	TRBD1	CSARGSGTGDYEQYF	TGCAGTGCTAGAGGCTCCGGGACAGGGGACTACGAGCAGTACTTC
TRBJ1-3	TRBV7-6	few	-	CASSLKGNSGNTIYF	TGTGCCAGCAGCTTAAAGGGTAACTCTGGAAACACCATATATTTT
TRBJ1-6	TRBV12-3/TRBV12-4	-	TRBD1	CASSQGQARSPLHF	TGTGCCAGCAGTCAGGGACAGGCTCGTTCACCCCTCCACTTT
TRBJ2-2	TRBV29-1	-	-	CSVGDRTGELFF	TGCAGCGTAGGGGACCGCACCGGGGAGCTGTTTTTT
TRBJ2-7	TRBV19	few	TRBD2	CASRTSGSREQYF	TGTGCCAGTAGAACTAGCGGGAGTCGCGAGCAGTACTTC
TRBJ2-3	TRBV24-1	-	-	CATSDFDSGRTQYF	TGTGCCACCAGTGATTTTGACAGCGGACGTACGCAGTATTTT
TRBJ2-7	TRBV5-6	-	TRBD2	CASSFRGLAGSSYEQYF	TGTGCCAGCAGCTTTCGGGGACTAGCGGGAAGTTCGTACGAGCAGTACTTC
TRBJ2-5	TRBV28	few	-	CASRLPQGPKTQYF	TGTGCCAGCAGGTTGCCCCAGGGCCCCAAGACCCAGTACTTC
TRBJ1-1	TRBV5-1	few	-	CASSPARGGTEAFF	TGCGCCAGCAGCCCGGCCAGGGGAGGCACTGAAGCTTTCTTT
TRBJ2-1	TRBV6-2/TRBV6-3	-	TRBD2	CASRPIAGGPENEQFF	TGTGCCAGCAGACCCATAGCGGGAGGGCCGGAGAATGAGCAGTTCTTC
TRBJ2-5	TRBV7-3	many	TRBD2	CASSLIGRSGQETQYF	TGTGCCAGCAGCTTAATCGGGAGGAGCGGCCAAGAGACCCAGTACTTC
TRBJ2-1	TRBV11-2	few	TRBD1	CASSLPGTGWQFF	TGTGCCAGCAGCTTACCCGGGACAGGGTGGCAGTTCTTC
TRBJ2-6	TRBV6-2/TRBV6-3	-	TRBD2	CATREGGPSGANVLTF	TGTGCCACCAGGGAGGGCGGACCCTCTGGGGCCAACGTCCTGACTTTC
TRBJ2-5	TRBV9	-	-	CASSPSLSGVQETQYF	TGTGCCAGCAGCCCAAGCCTTAGCGGAGTACAAGAGACCCAGTACTTC
TRBJ1-5	TRBV4-1	-	TRBD1	CASSQEGGQGIGQPQHF	TGCGCCAGCAGCCAGGAGGGGGGACAGGGTATCGGTCAGCCCCAGCATTTT
TRBJ2-1	TRBV29-1	few	TRBD1	CSVVRTGTNEQFF	TGCAGCGTTGTGAGGACAGGGACCAATGAGCAGTTCTTC
TRBJ2-7	TRBV12-3/TRBV12-4	-	-	CASSLSGYSPSVGQYF	TGTGCCAGCAGTCTCTCTGGGTACAGTCCCTCCGTCGGGCAGTACTTC
TRBJ2-3	TRBV4-2	-	-	CASSQAPGTHQYF	TGTGCCAGCAGCCAAGCCCCCGGGACCCACCAGTATTTT
TRBJ2-5	TRBV2	few	-	CASSEKTQYF	TGTGCCAGCAGTGAAAAGACCCAGTACTTC
TRBJ1-2	TRBV7-9	-	TRBD1	CASSTDRGISYGYTF	TGTGCCAGCAGCACCGACAGGGGAATTAGCTATGGCTACACCTTC
TRBJ2-5	TRBV2	few	TRBD2	CASSGLAGGQETQYF	TGTGCCAGCAGTGGTCTAGCGGGGGGGCAAGAGACCCAGTACTTC
TRBJ1-2	TRBV27	few	-	CASSLWGSDYGYTF	TGTGCCAGCAGTTTGTGGGGGAGTGACTATGGCTACACCTTC
TRBJ2-5	TRBV29-1	few	TRBD2	CSVDSTSWETQYF	TGCAGCGTTGATTCGACTAGCTGGGAGACCCAGTACTTC
TRBJ1-1	TRBV20-1	few	-	CSAPPSGGGNTEAFF	TGCAGTGCTCCCCCAAGCGGCGGGGGGAACACTGAAGCTTTCTTT
TRBJ2-3	TRBV9	-	TRBD1	CASSLRTGGVTDTQYF	TGTGCCAGCAGCCTACGGACAGGGGGAGTCACAGATACGCAGTATTTT
TRBJ2-7	TRBV14	-	-	CASSQGAFYEQYF	TGTGCCAGCAGCCAAGGGGCCTTCTACGAGCAGTACTTC
TRBJ2-7	TRBV6-2/TRBV6-3	many	-	CASSVLAEIYEQYF	TGTGCCAGCAGCGTTTTAGCAGAGATCTACGAGCAGTACTTC
TRBJ1-2	TRBV18	-	-	CASSPKVDNYGYTF	TGTGCCAGCTCACCAAAAGTGGACAACTATGGCTACACCTTC
TRBJ2-3	TRBV24-1	-	-	CATSDFGDRSTDTQYF	TGTGCCACCAGTGATTTTGGGGACCGGAGCACAGATACGCAGTATTTT
TRBJ1-1	TRBV5-1	-	-	CASSLGKGDTEAFF	TGCGCCAGCAGCTTGGGCAAAGGAGACACTGAAGCTTTCTTT
TRBJ2-7	TRBV7-8	few	-	CASSQGGSGAGYEQYF	TGTGCCAGCAGCCAGGGCGGGTCAGGGGCCGGCTACGAGCAGTACTTC
TRBJ2-5	TRBV12-3/TRBV12-4	few	TRBD2	CASSLSGGAFETQYF	TGTGCCAGCAGTTTATCCGGGGGGGCCTTTGAGACCCAGTACTTC
TRBJ1-1	TRBV27	many	-	CASSLKGLRMNTEAFF	TGTGCCAGCAGTTTGAAAGGTTTGCGCATGAACACTGAAGCTTTCTTT
TRBJ2-7	TRBV6-6	few	-	CASGVTYEQYF	TGTGCCAGCGGGGTTACGTACGAGCAGTACTTC
TRBJ2-1	TRBV24-1	few	-	CATSERSYEQFF	TGTGCCACCAGTGAGCGGAGCTATGAGCAGTTCTTC
TRBJ2-7	TRBV2	few	-	CASSVGSPEWNYEQYF	TGTGCCAGCAGTGTGGGATCTCCGGAGTGGAACTACGAGCAGTACTTC
TRBJ2-3	TRBV7-9	-	-	CASSPPRGGTDTQYF	TGTGCCAGCAGCCCCCCGCGGGGAGGCACAGATACGCAGTATTTT
TRBJ1-5	TRBV7-3	-	-	CASSPEKPQHF	TGTGCCAGCAGCCCCGAGAAGCCCCAGCATTTT
TRBJ1-2	TRBV7-9	-	-	CASSLERRRVYGYTF	TGTGCCAGCAGCTTAGAGCGACGGAGGGTCTATGGCTACACCTTC
TRBJ2-1	TRBV7-2	few	TRBD2	CASSFLAGGPGGEQFF	TGTGCCAGCAGCTTCCTAGCGGGGGGGCCGGGTGGAGAGCAGTTCTTC
TRBJ2-1	TRBV6-2/TRBV6-3	-	TRBD2	CASGKGTRYNEQFF	TGTGCCAGCGGAAAAGGGACTAGGTACAATGAGCAGTTCTTC
TRBJ2-2	TRBV20-1	few	TRBD2	CSAASGMNTGELFF	TGCAGTGCTGCAAGCGGGATGAACACCGGGGAGCTGTTTTTT
TRBJ1-1	TRBV5-1	-	TRBD1	CGSREGQGAVVAFF	TGCGGCAGCAGGGAAGGACAGGGGGCGGTCGTGGCTTTCTTT
TRBJ2-2	TRBV5-6	few	-	CASSYRGVYTGELFF	TGTGCCAGCAGCTACCGCGGGGTCTACACCGGGGAGCTGTTTTTT
TRBJ2-3	TRBV4-2	once	-	CASSQDGPADTQYF	TGTGCCAGCAGCCAAGATGGCCCCGCAGATACGCAGTATTTT
TRBJ1-1	TRBV12-3/TRBV12-4	few	TRBD1	CASGLRGAFF	TGTGCCAGCGGACTCAGGGGGGCTTTCTTT